Below are 30 T cell receptor beta chains sequenced from a single sample in a study of technical replicates of blood from a handful of donors. The table came from immunoSEQ multiplex PCR; TCRdb's copy has only in-frame clones and leaves some out. The sample contains about 82,000 clones, over 95% of which appear only once. The sequenced sample consisted of T cells isolated from PBMCs. The receptors here all came from a human donor in good health.

V gene TRBV9 combines with J gene TRBJ1-1; D possibly corresponds to TRBD1 (6 bases). Germline CDR1 is SGDLS and CDR2 is YYNGEE. V was trimmed by 2 bases and J by 1 base, leaving 9 bases between them. The CDR3 runs 14 residues. CDR3 residues: CASSVWTENTEAFF. The CDR3 DNA reads TGTGCCAGCAGCGTCTGGACAGAGAACACTGAAGCTTTCTTT.

The V and J genes are TRBV7-9 and TRBJ2-2; TRBD1 matches 10 bases. From germline, CDR1 is SEHNR and CDR2 FQNEAQ (reference sequence). V shed 6 bases and J 6 bases; nucleotides not matched to a gene: 10. The CDR3 consists of 16 residues. CDR3 sequence reads: CASRGGDRGFSGELFF. The CDR3 DNA reads as TGTGCCAGCAGAGGCGGGGACAGGGGTTTTTCCGGGGAGCTGTTTTTT.

The CDR3 here is CASSQEFMVGGTEAFF. CDR3 in DNA: TGCGCCAGCAGCCAAGAATTCATGGTGGGGGGCACTGAAGCTTTCTTT. This chain links TRBV4-1 with TRBJ1-1, with a possible D match to TRBD1 (5 bases). Germline CDR1 MGHRA, CDR2 YSYEKL. The CDR3 has 16 amino acids. Trimming left V 0 bases short and J 4 bases short, with 15 bases between.

The chain combines TRBV13 with TRBJ2-2, with unresolved D. The CDR3 has 14 amino acids. The germline CDR1 and CDR2 sequences are PRHDT and FYEKMQ (reference sequence). V lost 0 bases, J lost 5 bases, and 7 bases lay in between. In DNA form, the CDR3 reads TGTGCCAGCAGCTTAGGTTATAATACCGGGGAGCTGTTTTTT. This encodes CASSLGYNTGELFF.

The chain combines TRBV15 with TRBJ1-4; TRBD1 might be the D (5 bases). CDR3 length: 15 amino acids. Germline CDR1 LNHNV, CDR2 YYDKDF (reference sequence). V was clipped by 5 bases and J by 6 bases, with 16 bases between them. The CDR3 bases are TGTGCCACCAGCTTAGGAGTCAGGGAGGATGAAAAACTGTTTTTT. It codes for CATSLGVREDEKLFF.

The CDR3 region is CAISGGTAGELFF. The DNA of the CDR3 is TGTGCCATCAGTGGCGGGACCGCCGGGGAGCTGTTTTTT. The chain recombines TRBV10-3 with TRBJ2-2; a weak D match, TRBD2 (6 bases). The germline gives CDR1 ENHRY, CDR2 SYGVKD. Trimming pared 4 bases from V and 6 bases from J, leaving 9 bases between. This CDR3 comprises 13 residues.

This clone was counted a single time. The chain joins TRBV2 to TRBJ2-2; weak D call: TRBD2 (5 bases). Germline CDR1 and CDR2: SNHLY and FYNNEI. With 4 bases removed from V and 0 bases from J, the gap between germline ends came to 15 bases. The CDR3 is 17 amino acids. CDR3 protein: CASSVWAGLPNTGELFF. The CDR3 DNA reads TGTGCCAGCAGTGTTTGGGCGGGCCTACCGAACACCGGGGAGCTGTTTTTT.

The chain joins TRBV28 to TRBJ1-1, with D possibly being TRBD1 (6 bases). V was pared by 4 bases and J by 3 bases, with 27 bases between. The CDR3 runs to 19 residues. In germline, CDR1 is MDHEN, CDR2 SYDVKM. The CDR3 coding sequence is TGTGCCAGCAGTTCCCCCAAACTGGACAGCAACCCTGAGGACACTGAAGCTTTCTTT. Its protein product is CASSSPKLDSNPEDTEAFF. Complete variable domain (other parts from reference TRBV28 and TRBJ1-1): DVKVTQSSRYLVKRTGEKVFLECVQDMDHENMFWYRQDPGLGLRLIYFSYDVKMKEKGDIPEGYSVSREKKERFSLILESASTNQTSMYLCASSSPKLDSNPEDTEAFFGQGTRLTVV.

J is TRBJ2-7 and V is TRBV6-6; 13 nucleotides agree with TRBD2. The trim removed 0 bases at V and 3 bases at J, leaving 2 bases unmatched. CDR3 size: 16 residues. The germline gives CDR1 MNHNY, CDR2 SVGAGI (reference sequence). CDR3 sequence: CASSYSRTSGSYEQYF. For the CDR3, the DNA is TGTGCCAGCAGTTACTCGAGGACTAGCGGGAGCTACGAGCAGTACTTC.

The count of this clone is one. The J gene is TRBJ2-3, the V gene TRBV10-1; 9 bases align to TRBD2. Germline values: CDR1 WNHNN, CDR2 SYGVQD (reference sequence). This CDR3 has 16 residues. Germline trimming cut 3 bases from V and 1 base from J; bases unmatched to any gene: 5. The CDR3 region has the DNA TGCGCCAGCAGTGATCCTAGCGGGACCGGCACAGATACGCAGTATTTT. Amino acid sequence: CASSDPSGTGTDTQYF.

This chain links TRBV7-6 with TRBJ1-4, with D hard to call. There are 14 residues in the CDR3. Germline loops: CDR1 SGHVS, CDR2 FNYEAQ. Trimming cost V 0 bases and J 5 bases, with 7 bases left between them. The CDR3 DNA reads as TGTGCCAGCAGCTTAGCGAGGGAAAATGAAAAACTGTTTTTT. Its translation is CASSLARENEKLFF.

The chain recombines TRBV5-1 with TRBJ2-2; 9 nucleotides align to TRBD2. V trimming: 4 bases; J trimming: 0 bases; junction bases outside the gene matches: 4. The CDR3 is 16 residues long. Germline CDR1 and CDR2: SGHRS and YFSETQ. DNA of the CDR3: TGCGCCAGCAGCAGAATAGCGGGGGCGAACACCGGGGAGCTGTTTTTT. Encoded protein: CASSRIAGANTGELFF.

V and J are TRBV6-4 and TRBJ2-2, with TRBD2 matching 10 bases. This CDR3 comprises 16 residues. CDR1 and CDR2 from the germline V gene are MRHNA and SNTAGT. The V gene end was trimmed by 2 bases and the J gene end by 7 bases; junction bases not matched to a gene: 7. The CDR3 DNA follows: TGTGCCAGCAGTGACCAAGCGGGAGGGTCCAGCGGGGAGCTGTTTTTT. Encoded protein: CASSDQAGGSSGELFF.

This chain uses TRBV7-2 with TRBJ2-1, with 10 bases identical to TRBD2. CDR3 length equals 12 residues. V shed 4 bases and J 13 bases; nucleotides not matched to a gene: 4. Germline CDR1 SGHTA, CDR2 FQGNSA. CDR3 protein: CASSSSGRIQFF. The CDR3, as DNA: TGTGCCAGCAGCTCTAGCGGGAGAATACAGTTCTTC. The whole variable domain, filled in from reference TRBV7-2 and TRBJ2-1, reads GAGVSQSPSNKVTEKGKDVELRCDPISGHTALYWYRQSLGQGLEFLIYFQGNSAPDKSGLPSDRFSAERTGGSVSTLTIQRTQQEDSAVYLCASSSSGRIQFFGPGTRLTVL.

The rearrangement uses TRBV9 and TRBJ2-1; 10 nucleotides align to TRBD2. The trim removed 4 bases at V and 9 bases at J, leaving 7 bases unmatched. The CDR3 consists of 14 residues. Germline V lookup: CDR1 SGDLS, CDR2 YYNGEE. The CDR3 DNA is TGTGCCAGCAGCCCACTAGCGGGATTTAGTGAGCAGTTCTTC. Translation gives CASSPLAGFSEQFF.

This clone was seen just once. The J gene is TRBJ1-1, the V gene TRBV18; TRBD1 matches 10 bases. Germline CDR1 KGHSH, CDR2 LQKENI. The CDR3 has 17 residues. Germline trimming cut 2 bases from V and 5 bases from J; bases unmatched to any gene: 11. The CDR3 is CASSPIPGQGKRTEAFF. CDR3 DNA sequence: TGTGCCAGCTCACCAATACCGGGACAGGGGAAGAGGACTGAAGCTTTCTTT.

V and J are TRBV7-3 and TRBJ2-3; D is undetermined. The V end was cut by 2 bases, the J end by 0 bases, with 9 bases between. CDR3 length: 15 amino acids. Germline V lookup: CDR1 SGHTA, CDR2 FQGTGA. CDR3 bases: TGTGCCAGCAGCTTATCCCCCTATAGCACAGATACGCAGTATTTT. It is translated as CASSLSPYSTDTQYF.

This clone appeared a single time. The chain is built from TRBV29-1 and TRBJ2-3; the match to TRBD2 covers 7 bases. Losses at the gene ends were 4 bases for V and 2 bases for J; bases not matched to a gene: 6. Per the germline V gene, CDR1 is SQVTM and CDR2 is ANQGSEA. The CDR3 contains 14 residues. In DNA form, the CDR3 reads TGCAGCGTTGTGGGGGGGTTGCTCACAGATACGCAGTATTTT. Translated: CSVVGGLLTDTQYF.

The chain uses TRBV6-6 and TRBJ2-5; 9 bases are shared with TRBD2. CDR1 is MNHNY, CDR2 SVGAGI, per germline (reference sequence). The CDR3 has 15 amino acids. Trimming at V came to 5 bases and at J to 2 bases, leaving 6 bases not matched to a gene. In nucleotides, the CDR3 is TGTGCCAGCAGTGCCCTAGCGGGAACTCAAGAGACCCAGTACTTC. Translation gives CASSALAGTQETQYF.

The chain uses TRBV29-1 and TRBJ2-1; possible D gene TRBD2, 6 bases. This CDR3 has 17 amino acids. In germline, CDR1 is SQVTM, CDR2 ANQGSEA. Trimming took 3 bases from V and 0 from J, leaving 18 bases between them. CDR3 residues: CSVESSGRYFSYNEQFF. The CDR3 bases are TGCAGCGTTGAGTCCTCCGGGAGATACTTCTCCTACAATGAGCAGTTCTTC.

This chain joins TRBV5-6 and TRBJ2-3, with 8 bases fitting TRBD2. V was clipped by 0 bases and J by 2 bases; unmatched bases: 2. The CDR3 sequence is 15 residues long. Per the germline V gene, CDR1 is SGHDT and CDR2 is YYEEEE. The CDR3: CASSLAGGFTDTQYF. In DNA, the CDR3 is TGTGCCAGCAGCTTGGCGGGAGGGTTCACAGATACGCAGTATTTT.

The chain employs TRBV7-9 and TRBJ1-2, with 7 bases aligning to TRBD1. Unmatched junction bases numbered 9, after V lost 1 base and J lost 4 bases. There are 16 residues in the CDR3. Per germline, CDR1 SEHNR and CDR2 FQNEAQ (reference sequence). The CDR3 region has the DNA TGTGCCAGCAGCTTAGGGCGGGACAGTTACCTCTATGGCTACACCTTC. Protein product: CASSLGRDSYLYGYTF.

The genes are TRBV19 and TRBJ1-2, with a possible D match to TRBD1 (6 bases). There are 14 residues in the CDR3. Looked up from germline, CDR1 is LNHDA and CDR2 is SQIVND (reference sequence). V lost 8 bases, J lost 2 bases, and 15 bases lay in between. CDR3 amino acids: CASLTPQGNYGYTF. In DNA form, the CDR3 reads TGTGCCAGTCTTACGCCCCAGGGGAACTATGGCTACACCTTC.

The rearrangement joins TRBV19 to TRBJ1-5; TRBD1 agrees at 9 bases. The CDR3 totals 14 residues. The germline gives CDR1 LNHDA, CDR2 SQIVND (reference sequence). With V trimmed by 6 bases and J by 6 bases, 6 bases remained unmatched. The CDR3 nucleotides are TGTGCCAGTAGGCGACAGGGGGGCTTTCAGCCCCAGCATTTT. Residues: CASRRQGGFQPQHF.

The table lists this clone with a count of one. The chain carries TRBV28 and TRBJ1-1; 9 bases are a match to TRBD1. The ends lost 2 bases at V and 7 bases at J; junction bases unmatched: 5. CDR1 and CDR2 (germline): MDHEN, SYDVKM. The CDR3 has 14 residues. The chain's CDR3 is CASSLPDRGDEAFF. DNA of the CDR3: TGTGCCAGCAGTTTACCGGACAGGGGTGATGAAGCTTTCTTT.

This chain links TRBV9 with TRBJ1-2; TRBD1 aligns across 10 bases. Losses at the gene ends were 3 bases for V and 4 bases for J; bases not matched to a gene: 3. Looked up from germline, CDR1 is SGDLS and CDR2 is YYNGEE. This CDR3 comprises 14 residues. This CDR3 reads CASSGQGAGYGYTF. Written as DNA, the CDR3 is TGTGCCAGCAGCGGACAGGGGGCAGGCTATGGCTACACCTTC.

CDR3 amino acids: CASSYGTDFNEKLFF. CDR3 nucleotide sequence: TGTGCCAGCAGCTACGGGACAGATTTTAATGAAAAACTGTTTTTT. V is TRBV7-9 and J is TRBJ1-4; TRBD1 matches 7 bases. CDR3 length: 15 residues. The V gene end was trimmed by 4 bases and the J gene end by 4 bases; junction bases not matched to a gene: 6. Germline CDR1 SEHNR, CDR2 FQNEAQ (reference sequence).

The chain combines TRBV27 with TRBJ2-3; 11 nucleotides align to TRBD2. The CDR3 is 14 residues long. The J segment lost 3 bases and the V segment lost 10 bases, leaving 6 bases of the junction unmatched. Per germline, CDR1 MNHEY and CDR2 SMNVEV (reference sequence). As DNA, the CDR3 is TGTGCCACATCACTAGCGGGAGTTACAGATACGCAGTATTTT. Its translation is CATSLAGVTDTQYF.

The chain recombines TRBV5-6 with TRBJ2-7, with D tentatively TRBD1 (8 bases). The ends were cut back, 5 bases at V and 10 bases at J, with 16 bases in the middle. The V gene's germline CDR1 is SGHDT and CDR2 YYEEEE. The CDR3 spans 12 residues. DNA for the CDR3: TGTGCCAGCAGGCTTACAGGGGGGGGACAGTACTTC. It codes for CASRLTGGGQYF.

V is TRBV30 and J is TRBJ1-2; D gene unclear. Per germline, CDR1 GTSNPN and CDR2 SVGIG (reference sequence). The CDR3 is 13 residues long. The V end was cut by 0 bases, the J end by 4 bases, with 9 bases between. The CDR3 DNA follows: TGTGCCTGGAGTGTGCTAGTGAGCTATGGCTACACCTTC. Translated: CAWSVLVSYGYTF.